This T cell receptor beta chain was recovered during a study of blood T cell repertoires in COVID-19. TCRdb keeps only in-frame clones here, not all; method: immunoSEQ multiplex PCR. The table includes around 100,000 clones, about 88% detected once. The V gene lost 5 bases and the J gene lost 5 bases, with 18 bases spanning the gap. The germline V gene has CDR1 SGHTA and CDR2 FQGNSA. The CDR3 totals 15 residues. This clone was seen once. This sample also contains other DNA sequences that code for the same CDR3. This clonotype was obtained from a woman aged 70-85 years who had recovered from COVID-19. The specimen sequenced was peripheral blood. J is TRBJ1-2 and V is TRBV7-2; D is possibly TRBD1 (5 bases). Here the CDR3 reads CASSPRQGYLYGYTF. CDR3 bases: TGTGCCAGCAGCCCGCGCCAGGGTTATCTTTATGGCTACACCTTC.